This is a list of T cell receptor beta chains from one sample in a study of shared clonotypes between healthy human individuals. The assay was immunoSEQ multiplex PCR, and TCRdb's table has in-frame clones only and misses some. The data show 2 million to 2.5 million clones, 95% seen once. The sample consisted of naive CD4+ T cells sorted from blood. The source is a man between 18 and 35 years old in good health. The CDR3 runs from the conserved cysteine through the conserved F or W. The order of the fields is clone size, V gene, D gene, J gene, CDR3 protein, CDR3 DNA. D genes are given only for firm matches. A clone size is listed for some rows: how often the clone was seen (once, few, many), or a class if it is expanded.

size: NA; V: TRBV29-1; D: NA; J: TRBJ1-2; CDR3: CSVEVQSGVNGYTF; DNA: TGCAGCGTTGAAGTACAGAGCGGGGTCAATGGCTACACCTTC
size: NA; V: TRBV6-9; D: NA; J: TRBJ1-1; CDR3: CASSYSNRAFTEAFF; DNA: TGTGCCAGCAGTTACTCGAACAGGGCATTCACTGAAGCTTTCTTT
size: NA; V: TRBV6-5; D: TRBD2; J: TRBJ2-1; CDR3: CASSSTSGRNEQFF; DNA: TGTGCCAGCAGTTCGACTAGCGGGAGAAATGAGCAGTTCTTC
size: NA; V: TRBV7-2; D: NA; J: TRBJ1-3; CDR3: CASSSRPYSGNTIYF; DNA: TGTGCCAGCAGCTCACGTCCCTACTCCGGAAACACCATATATTTT
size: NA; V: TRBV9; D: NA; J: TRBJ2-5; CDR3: CASSSPRGGQETQYF; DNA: TGTGCCAGCAGCTCTCCCAGGGGGGGCCAAGAGACCCAGTACTTC
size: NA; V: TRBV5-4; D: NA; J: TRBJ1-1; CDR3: CASSLQGNTEAFF; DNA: TGTGCCAGCAGCTTGCAAGGCAACACTGAAGCTTTCTTT
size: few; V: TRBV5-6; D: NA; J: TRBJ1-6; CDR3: CASSAGQINSPLHF; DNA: TGTGCCAGCAGCGCAGGACAGATAAATTCACCCCTCCACTTT
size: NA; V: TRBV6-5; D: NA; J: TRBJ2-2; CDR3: CASSYWGNTGELFF; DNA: TGTGCCAGCAGTTACTGGGGGAACACCGGGGAGCTGTTTTTT
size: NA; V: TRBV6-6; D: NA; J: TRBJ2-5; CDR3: CASSYPKGTGQETQYF; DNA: TGTGCCAGCAGTTACCCAAAGGGAACAGGGCAAGAGACCCAGTACTTC
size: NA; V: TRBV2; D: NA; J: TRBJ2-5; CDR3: CASRSSETQYF; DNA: TGTGCCAGCAGATCCTCGGAGACCCAGTACTTC
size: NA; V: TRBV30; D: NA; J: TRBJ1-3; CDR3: CAWSVERPSSGNTIYF; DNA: TGTGCCTGGAGTGTCGAAAGGCCCAGCTCTGGAAACACCATATATTTT
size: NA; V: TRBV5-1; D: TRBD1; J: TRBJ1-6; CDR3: CASSSQGADANSPLHF; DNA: TGCGCCAGCAGCTCACAGGGGGCTGATGCAAATTCACCCCTCCACTTT
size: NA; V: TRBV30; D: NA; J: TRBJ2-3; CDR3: CAWSGVGAGAGTDTQYF; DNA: TGTGCCTGGAGCGGGGTGGGCGCGGGGGCAGGCACAGATACGCAGTATTTT
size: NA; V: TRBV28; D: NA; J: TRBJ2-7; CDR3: CASSLMVGPYEQYF; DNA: TGTGCCAGCAGTTTAATGGTGGGTCCCTACGAGCAGTACTTC
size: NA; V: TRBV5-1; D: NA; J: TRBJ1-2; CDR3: CASSLQQGGYGYTF; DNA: TGCGCCAGCAGCTTGCAACAGGGAGGCTATGGCTACACCTTC
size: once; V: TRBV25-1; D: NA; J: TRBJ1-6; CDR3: CASRQSYNSPLHF; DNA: TGTGCGTCTAGACAGTCCTATAATTCACCCCTCCACTTT
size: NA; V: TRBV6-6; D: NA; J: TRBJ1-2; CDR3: CASSPGGSPYGYTF; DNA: TGTGCCAGCAGCCCCGGGGGAAGTCCCTATGGCTACACCTTC
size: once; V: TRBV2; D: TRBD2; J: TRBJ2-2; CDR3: CASSDDSGMGTGELFF; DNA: TGTGCCAGCAGCGACGACAGCGGGATGGGCACCGGGGAGCTGTTTTTT
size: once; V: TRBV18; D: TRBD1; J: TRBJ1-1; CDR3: CASSPRTGADTEAFF; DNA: TGTGCCAGCTCACCACGAACAGGGGCGGACACTGAAGCTTTCTTT
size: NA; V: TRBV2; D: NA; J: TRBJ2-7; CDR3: CASSHGEGVYEQYF; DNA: TGTGCCAGCAGCCATGGGGAGGGGGTTTACGAGCAGTACTTC
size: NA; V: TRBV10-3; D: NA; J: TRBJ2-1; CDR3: CAISESGVNNEQFF; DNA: TGTGCCATCAGTGAGTCTGGAGTCAACAATGAGCAGTTCTTC
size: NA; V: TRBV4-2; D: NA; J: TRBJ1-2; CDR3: CASSLEQGFYGYTF; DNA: TGTGCCAGCAGCCTCGAACAGGGATTCTATGGCTACACCTTC
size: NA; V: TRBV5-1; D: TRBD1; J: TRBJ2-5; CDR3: CASSQTTGRETQYF; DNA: TGCGCCAGCAGCCAAACGACAGGGCGAGAGACCCAGTACTTC
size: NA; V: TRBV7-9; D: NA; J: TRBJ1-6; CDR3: CASSPVGSSPLHF; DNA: TGTGCCAGCAGCCCGGTGGGGAGTTCACCCCTCCACTTT
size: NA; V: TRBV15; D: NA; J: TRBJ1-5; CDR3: CATSRDPGLPYSNQPQHF; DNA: TGTGCCACCAGCAGAGATCCGGGACTCCCCTATAGCAATCAGCCCCAGCATTTT
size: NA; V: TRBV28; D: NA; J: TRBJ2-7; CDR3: CASRTTGSSYEQYF; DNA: TGTGCCAGCAGAACAACGGGGTCATCCTACGAGCAGTACTTC
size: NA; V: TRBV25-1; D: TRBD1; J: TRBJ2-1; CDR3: CATRTGSYNEQFF; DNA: TGTGCCACCCGGACAGGGTCTTACAATGAGCAGTTCTTC
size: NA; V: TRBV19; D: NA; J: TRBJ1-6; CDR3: CASSPYNSPLHF; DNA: TGTGCCAGTAGCCCCTATAATTCACCCCTCCACTTT
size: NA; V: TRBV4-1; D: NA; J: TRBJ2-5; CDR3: CASSQGGGGGETQYF; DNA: TGCGCCAGCAGCCAAGGAGGAGGAGGGGGAGAGACCCAGTACTTC
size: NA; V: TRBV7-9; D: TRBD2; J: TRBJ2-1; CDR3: CASSRSHGRTSYNEQFF; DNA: TGTGCCAGCAGCCGCTCCCACGGGAGGACTTCCTACAATGAGCAGTTCTTC
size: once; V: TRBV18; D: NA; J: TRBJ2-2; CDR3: CASSPMGSTNTGELFF; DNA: TGTGCCAGCTCACCGATGGGCAGCACGAACACCGGGGAGCTGTTTTTT
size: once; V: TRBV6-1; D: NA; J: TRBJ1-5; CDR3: CASSVASGIAIQAPADF; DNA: NA
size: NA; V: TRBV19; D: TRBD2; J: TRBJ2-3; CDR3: CASSIATSGSTDTQYF; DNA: TGTGCCAGTAGTATAGCGACTAGCGGAAGCACAGATACGCAGTATTTT
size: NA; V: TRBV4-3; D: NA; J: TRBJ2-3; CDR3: CASSPVARGTDTQYF; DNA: TGCGCCAGCAGCCCCGTAGCACGGGGCACAGATACGCAGTATTTT
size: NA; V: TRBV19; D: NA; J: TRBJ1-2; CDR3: CASSIDRGGGGYTF; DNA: TGTGCCAGTAGTATAGATCGTGGGGGCGGCGGCTACACCTTC
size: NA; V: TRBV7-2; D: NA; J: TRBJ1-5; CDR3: CASSLGAGRSNQPQHF; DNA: TGTGCCAGCAGCTTAGGTGCGGGCCGGAGCAATCAGCCCCAGCATTTT
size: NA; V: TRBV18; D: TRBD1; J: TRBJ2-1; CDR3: CASSPPGQGRDEQFF; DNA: TGTGCCAGCTCACCTCCGGGACAGGGGAGAGATGAGCAGTTCTTC
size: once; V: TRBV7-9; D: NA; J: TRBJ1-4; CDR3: CASSPGREAEKLFF; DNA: TGTGCCAGCAGCCCCGGGAGGGAAGCGGAAAAACTGTTTTTT
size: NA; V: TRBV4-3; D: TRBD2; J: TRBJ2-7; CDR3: CASSLGSLAGVEQYF; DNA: TGCGCCAGCAGCCTAGGGAGTTTAGCGGGAGTGGAGCAGTACTTC
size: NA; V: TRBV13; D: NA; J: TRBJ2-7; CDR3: CASSPRRGIEQYF; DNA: TGTGCCAGCAGCCCCAGACGAGGGATCGAGCAGTACTTC